A single sample is the source of the 13 T cell receptor beta chains below, sequenced in a study of monozygotic twins with inflammatory bowel disease. TCRdb reprocessed the 5' RACE reads and stores each CDR3 protein as one record, lacking DNA. The sample holds roughly 150,000 distinct CDR3 sequences. The sequencing input was blood. Receptors were obtained from a human donor with ulcerative colitis or Crohn's disease, or a healthy co-twin of an affected twin (not recorded which).

The chain couples TRBV7-2 to TRBJ2-7. CDR1 is SGHTA, CDR2 FQGNSA, per germline. The CDR3 is made up of 13 amino acids. The chain's CDR3 is CAGSLRRNYEQYF.

The chain recombines TRBV5-1 with TRBJ1-1. Germline values: CDR1 SGHRS, CDR2 YFSETQ. CDR3 length equals 17 residues. CDR3 in amino acids: CASSLSAVGALNTEAFF.

The CDR3 spells CASSYTAYNEQFF. The V gene is TRBV28, the J gene TRBJ2-1. CDR3 size: 13 residues. Germline CDR1 MDHEN, CDR2 SYDVKM.

V gene TRBV7-6 combines with J gene TRBJ1-1. The CDR3 covers 13 residues. CDR1 and CDR2 (germline): SGHVS, FNYEAQ. Here the CDR3 reads CASSLVTNTEAFF. The whole variable domain, filled in from reference TRBV7-6 and TRBJ1-1, reads GAGVSQSPRYKVTKRGQDVALRCDPISGHVSLYWYRQALGQGPEFLTYFNYEAQQDKSGLPNDRFSAERPEGSISTLTIQRTEQRDSAMYRCASSLVTNTEAFFGQGTRLTVV.

V usage is TRBV7-9 and J usage is TRBJ1-5. CDR3 size: 14 residues. Germline V CDR1 and CDR2: SEHNR, FQNEAQ (reference sequence). The CDR3 loop is CASSSGYGNQPQHF.

The gene calls are TRBV7-2 and TRBJ2-5. Germline-derived CDR1 and CDR2 are SGHTA and FQGNSA. CDR3 length equals 13 residues. This CDR3 reads CASSRSGQETQYF.

The chain recombines TRBV7-3 with TRBJ1-2. CDR1 is SGHTA and CDR2 is FQGTGA in the germline V gene. The CDR3 is made up of 13 amino acids. The CDR3: CASSLEGGAGYTF.

The CDR3 protein is CASSHPTRGAEQYF. The rearrangement joins TRBV4-1 to TRBJ2-7; the TCRdb D gene call, TRBD1, has no DNA to confirm it. Germline CDR1 and CDR2: MGHRA and YSYEKL. The CDR3 is made up of 14 amino acids.

The CDR3 reads CASSLVFPPEQYF. The V call is TRBV7-2, the J call TRBJ2-7; with no DNA, the TCRdb D assignment of TRBD2 cannot be verified. The CDR3 covers 13 residues. Germline CDR1 SGHTA, CDR2 FQGNSA.

This chain joins TRBV5-1 and TRBJ1-2. Germline V gives CDR1 SGHRS, CDR2 YFSETQ. This CDR3 region has 16 residues. CDR3 loop: CASSLEVQGRGSGYTF.

The chain uses TRBV5-5 and TRBJ1-1; there is no DNA to check the TCRdb D call of TRBD1. The CDR3 is made up of 15 amino acids. CDR1 and CDR2 from the germline V gene are SGHKS and YYEKEE (reference sequence). The CDR3 region is CASSEFPDGDTEAFF.

J is TRBJ2-2 and V is TRBV29-1; there is no DNA to check the TCRdb D call of TRBD1. This CDR3 is built from 13 residues. Germline CDR1 SQVTM, CDR2 ANQGSEA. The CDR3 loop is CSTTGFDTGELFF.

The V and J genes are TRBV7-9 and TRBJ2-7. The germline V gene encodes CDR1 SEHNR and CDR2 FQNEAQ (reference sequence). This CDR3 spans 15 amino acids. CDR3 protein: CASSLVGGGPYEQYF.